Presented here are 21 T cell receptor beta chains from one specimen sequenced in a study of shared clonotypes between healthy human individuals. The repertoire was sequenced with immunoSEQ multiplex PCR; TCRdb's copy has only in-frame clones and lacks some. Seen here are more than 500,000 clones, 95% to 96% observed once, and the top ten hold 0.05% to 0.07%. The sequencing input was naive CD4+ T cells sorted from blood. The subset: CD45RA+ positively selected. The receptor source for this set is a woman in her twenties or thirties in good health.

The V and J genes are TRBV7-2 and TRBJ1-2; D ambiguous. Trimming pared 2 bases from V and 2 bases from J, leaving 9 bases between. Germline V CDR1 and CDR2: SGHTA, FQGNSA. The CDR3 spans 14 residues. In nucleotides, the CDR3 is TGTGCCAGCAGCTTAAGCGCGGAAAACTATGGCTACACCTTC. It encodes CASSLSAENYGYTF.

On this clone: At the DNA level, this CDR3 is encoded by other sequences in the same sample as well. V is TRBV28 and J is TRBJ1-6; 8 positions match TRBD1. The V and J ends lost 6 bases and 7 bases, in that order; junction bases with no gene match: 8. The CDR3 is 15 amino acids. Germline CDR1 MDHEN, CDR2 SYDVKM. The CDR3 loop is CASSLADRGNSPLHF. Written as DNA, the CDR3 is TGTGCCAGCAGCCTCGCCGACAGGGGAAATTCACCCCTCCACTTT.

This clone was counted a single time. The J gene is TRBJ2-5, the V gene TRBV27; TRBD1 agrees at 7 bases. This CDR3 region has 16 residues. The trim removed 3 bases at V and 0 bases at J, leaving 7 bases unmatched. From germline, CDR1 is MNHEY and CDR2 SMNVEV (reference sequence). CDR3 residues: CASSLRQGHDQETQYF. The CDR3 coding sequence is TGTGCCAGCAGTTTGCGACAGGGACATGACCAAGAGACCCAGTACTTC.

The chain has TRBV5-1 and TRBJ1-1, with D possibly matching TRBD1 (5 bases). The CDR3 covers 13 residues. From germline, CDR1 is SGHRS and CDR2 YFSETQ. V gave up 4 bases and J gave up 9 bases, with 16 bases separating them. The DNA of the CDR3 is TGCGCCAGCAGCCCCCTCGACAGAGTAAAAGCTTTCTTT. The encoded protein is CASSPLDRVKAFF.

The gene calls are TRBV5-1 and TRBJ2-7; 10 bases match TRBD2. Looked up from germline, CDR1 is SGHRS and CDR2 is YFSETQ. V lost 2 bases to trimming and J lost 4 bases; unmatched junction nucleotides: 3. The CDR3 consists of 14 residues. CDR3 bases: TGCGCCAGCAGCTTAGCGGGAGGGCGGTACGAGCAGTACTTC. It translates to CASSLAGGRYEQYF.

J is TRBJ1-4 and V is TRBV19; tentative D call: TRBD1 (6 bases). From germline, CDR1 is LNHDA and CDR2 SQIVND (reference sequence). Trimming stripped 4 bases from V and 3 bases from J, with 12 bases between. The CDR3 totals 15 residues. CDR3 in DNA: TGTGCCAGTAGTAGTACAGGGTCAGCTAATGAAAAACTGTTTTTT. Residues: CASSSTGSANEKLFF.

The V call is TRBV5-1, the J call TRBJ2-7, with D perhaps given as TRBD1 or TRBD2 (5 bases each). V was shortened by 0 bases and J by 7 bases, with 8 bases between the two germline ends. CDR3 length: 12 residues. Germline CDR1 is SGHRS and CDR2 is YFSETQ. The CDR3 coding sequence is TGCGCCAGCAGCTTGGAATGGGGGGAGCAGTACTTC. Its protein is CASSLEWGEQYF.

This chain links TRBV5-4 with TRBJ2-1; 9 nucleotides agree with TRBD2. J was trimmed by 3 bases and V by 6 bases; bases with no gene match: 7. This CDR3 has 15 residues. In germline, CDR1 is SGHNT, CDR2 YYREEE (reference sequence). The CDR3 DNA sequence: TGTGCCAGCACCCCTCTAGCGGGGAGCTACAATGAGCAGTTCTTC. Translating it yields CASTPLAGSYNEQFF.

This chain joins TRBV19 and TRBJ2-6, with 7 bases matching TRBD1. The J segment lost 0 bases and the V segment lost 4 bases, leaving 6 bases of the junction unmatched. The CDR3 sequence is 17 residues long. Germline V lookup: CDR1 LNHDA, CDR2 SQIVND (reference sequence). CDR3 sequence (DNA): TGTGCCAGTAGTACAGGGACAGTGAGCTCTGGGGCCAACGTCCTGACTTTC. It is translated as CASSTGTVSSGANVLTF.

This clone appeared a single time. The chain recombines TRBV27 with TRBJ2-3; 7 bases agree with TRBD2. The CDR3 has 16 amino acids. Germline-derived CDR1 and CDR2 are MNHEY and SMNVEV (reference sequence). Losses at the gene ends were 6 bases for V and 6 bases for J; bases not matched to a gene: 15. CDR3 DNA sequence: TGTGCCAGCAGCCAAAGCGGGGTCTGGGAAAGTGATACGCAGTATTTT. Its translation: CASSQSGVWESDTQYF.

The chain joins TRBV4-1 to TRBJ2-7; possibly TRBD2 for D (6 bases). The CDR3 has 16 amino acids. Trimming shortened V by 4 bases and J by 2 bases, and 18 bases separated the two germline ends. Per the germline V gene, CDR1 is MGHRA and CDR2 is YSYEKL. DNA of the CDR3: TGCGCCAGCAGCCGGCTGTGGGTGGAGGGTACCTACGAGCAGTACTTC. This codes for CASSRLWVEGTYEQYF.

The chain uses TRBV19 and TRBJ1-4; 9 nucleotides line up with TRBD1. The CDR3 is 18 residues long. The germline gives CDR1 LNHDA, CDR2 SQIVND (reference sequence). With V trimmed by 10 bases and J by 7 bases, 22 bases remained unmatched. The CDR3 is CATKDRGQGQRSGEKLFF. CDR3 nucleotides: TGTGCCACGAAGGATCGGGGACAGGGACAAAGGTCGGGTGAAAAACTGTTTTTT.

V and J are TRBV18 and TRBJ1-2; 7 nucleotides line up with TRBD1. With 3 bases clipped from V and 5 bases from J, the junction kept 6 bases outside the gene matches. The CDR3 spans 14 residues. Germline lookup yields CDR1 KGHSH and CDR2 LQKENI. The CDR3 spells CASSPSTGEYGYTF. CDR3 bases: TGTGCCAGCTCACCGTCCACAGGGGAGTATGGCTACACCTTC.

This sequence joins TRBV25-1 and TRBJ2-6; maybe TRBD1 (6 bases). The CDR3 spans 17 residues. Germline V gene sequence: CDR1 MGHDK, CDR2 SYGVNS. Trimming cost V 2 bases and J 0 bases, with 11 bases left between them. The CDR3 nucleotides read TGTGCCAGCAGTGAAGCACAGGGTTTCTCTGGGGCCAACGTCCTGACTTTC. Translating it yields CASSEAQGFSGANVLTF.

The V gene is TRBV10-3, the J gene TRBJ2-7, with 9 bases matching TRBD1. J was trimmed by 9 bases and V by 1 base; bases with no gene match: 4. The CDR3 has 13 amino acids. Germline CDR1 and CDR2: ENHRY and SYGVKD. The DNA for the CDR3 is TGTGCCATCAGTGAGTGGGACAGGGTGGGGCAGTACTTC. Amino acids: CAISEWDRVGQYF.

This sequence joins TRBV12-5 and TRBJ2-3; 13 bases are a match to TRBD2. J was trimmed by 7 bases and V by 1 base; bases with no gene match: 5. Germline values: CDR1 LGHNT, CDR2 FRNRAP. This CDR3 comprises 16 residues. The CDR3 DNA reads as TGTGCTAGTGGTTTGGGGACTAGCGGGAGATTGAATACGCAGTATTTT. It specifies CASGLGTSGRLNTQYF. The whole variable domain, filled in from reference TRBV12-5 and TRBJ2-3, reads DARVTQTPRHKVTEMGQEVTMRCQPILGHNTVFWYRQTMMQGLELLAYFRNRAPLDDSGMPKDRFSAEMPDATLATLKIQPSEPRDSAVYFCASGLGTSGRLNTQYFGPGTRLTVL.

The gene calls are TRBV5-6 and TRBJ1-2; D perhaps matches TRBD1 (5 bases). Trimming took 0 bases from V and 7 from J, leaving 7 bases between them. Germline V lookup: CDR1 SGHDT, CDR2 YYEEEE. The CDR3 length is 12 residues. The CDR3 region is CASSLGGAGYTF. CDR3 sequence (DNA): TGTGCCAGCAGCTTGGGCGGGGCTGGCTACACCTTC.

The CDR3, as DNA: TGCAGCGCAACAGATTACACAGATACGCAGTATTTT. As protein: CSATDYTDTQYF. V and J are TRBV29-1 and TRBJ2-3; no clear D gene. CDR1 is SQVTM, CDR2 ANQGSEA, per germline. The CDR3 has 12 residues. V was clipped by 7 bases and J by 2 bases, with 10 bases between them.

V is TRBV19 and J is TRBJ2-7; D is possibly TRBD2 (6 bases). With 5 bases removed from V and 5 bases from J, the gap between germline ends came to 16 bases. Germline values: CDR1 LNHDA, CDR2 SQIVND (reference sequence). This CDR3 has 14 amino acids. The CDR3 bases are TGTGCCAGTAGTTTGGGACTTCGGCTTGACGAGCAGTACTTC. Protein sequence: CASSLGLRLDEQYF.

V usage is TRBV30 and J usage is TRBJ1-2, with TRBD1 matching 9 bases. The germline V gene encodes CDR1 GTSNPN and CDR2 SVGIG (reference sequence). Unmatched junction bases numbered 3, after V lost 0 bases and J lost 4 bases. CDR3 size: 14 residues. In DNA, the CDR3 is TGTGCCTGGAGTGTGACAGGGGGGGCCTATGGCTACACCTTC. As protein: CAWSVTGGAYGYTF. Drawing the rest from reference TRBV30 and TRBJ1-2, the complete variable domain is SQTIHQWPATLVQPVGSPLSLECTVEGTSNPNLYWYRQAAGRGLQLLFYSVGIGQISSEVPQNLSASRPQDRQFILSSKKLLLSDSGFYLCAWSVTGGAYGYTFGSGTRLTVV.

The chain couples TRBV7-3 to TRBJ2-2; D uncertain. The CDR3 consists of 14 residues. CDR1 and CDR2 (germline): SGHTA, FQGTGA. V dropped 6 bases and J dropped 4 bases, with 12 bases sitting between them. The CDR3 sequence: CASSPPTRTGELFF. The CDR3 nucleotides read TGTGCCAGCAGTCCACCTACACGCACCGGGGAGCTGTTTTTT.